This is a list of T cell receptor beta chains from one sample in a study of blood T cell repertoires in COVID-19. The method was immunoSEQ multiplex PCR; TCRdb's version includes in-frame clones alone and lacks a portion of them. The sample includes 200,000 to 250,000 clones, 83% of them seen just once. The sample was peripheral blood. The receptors originated from a woman in her twenties or thirties with COVID-19, enrolled during active disease. CDR3s include the opening cysteine and the closing phenylalanine or tryptophan. Expanded clones are given a class, and other clones once, few, many or no size at all.

j_gene,v_gene,abundance,CDR3aa
TRBJ1-1,TRBV19,NA,CASSNRKQGRAEAFF
TRBJ1-6,TRBV27,NA,CASSQTGVRSYNSPLHF
TRBJ2-3,TRBV5-4,once,CASSRAQGDTQYF
TRBJ2-3,TRBV2,NA,CASRAGVTTQYF
TRBJ1-1,TRBV30,few,CAWSVAGWDTEAFF
TRBJ2-3,TRBV7-3,NA,CASSRGSTDTQYF
TRBJ2-1,TRBV7-3,NA,CASSSSLGNEQFF
TRBJ2-5,TRBV18,NA,CASSLDSKETQYF
TRBJ2-2,TRBV19,NA,CASSIRAASPGELFF
TRBJ1-2,TRBV28,few,CASTETRSYGYTF
TRBJ2-5,TRBV5-4,NA,CASSWRDSGETQYF
TRBJ2-7,TRBV27,NA,CASRLKRDIYYEQYF
TRBJ1-4,TRBV7-2,NA,CASSFRQGAHEKLFF
TRBJ2-2,TRBV15,NA,CATSREALAGKNTGELFF
TRBJ2-7,TRBV30,NA,CAWSVGGTEQYF
TRBJ2-7,TRBV10-1,once,CATMGLAGGLYEQYF
TRBJ1-2,TRBV5-4,NA,CASSSQGAPDYGYTF
TRBJ1-1,TRBV3-1/TRBV3-2,NA,CASSSNVVAFF
TRBJ1-6,TRBV28,NA,CASSLGGQGSSYNSPLHF
TRBJ2-4,TRBV19,once,CASSRVPGQGLNIQYF
TRBJ2-7,TRBV29-1,NA,CSVARGHTYYEQYF
TRBJ2-3,TRBV7-2,NA,CASSPYTDTQYF
TRBJ2-6,TRBV5-6,NA,CASSFRGSGANVLTF
TRBJ1-5,TRBV19,NA,CASKGERASNQPQHF
TRBJ2-1,TRBV11-2,NA,CASSLGLAGEKFGEQFF
TRBJ1-4,TRBV7-9,NA,CASSPPGQGGKLFF
TRBJ1-3,TRBV6-5,NA,CASSQGASGNTIYF
TRBJ1-3,TRBV28,few,CASSLTGQGTGNTIYF
TRBJ2-5,TRBV18,NA,CASSPLAAGVQETQYF
TRBJ2-3,TRBV28,once,CASRGGGESTDTQYF
TRBJ2-5,TRBV5-1,NA,CASSLANSQETQYF
TRBJ2-5,TRBV5-6,NA,CASSPGDRSIRQETQYF
TRBJ1-1,TRBV6-5,NA,CASSLLQGNSAEAFF
TRBJ2-2,TRBV6-6,once,CASNPTGNTGELFF
TRBJ2-1,TRBV3-1/TRBV3-2,NA,CASSQDERLAGPNEQFF
TRBJ2-1,TRBV13,NA,CASSLGADNEQFF